This TCR beta chain stems from a study of T cell responses to AZD1222 COVID-19 vaccine. Turning to the study itself: Analyses pooled second doses at about 4 or about 12 weeks. Study outcomes and limitations: The study sampled repertoires only after the peak T cell response.

In germline, CDR1 is SGHTA, CDR2 FQGNSA. V shed 5 bases and J 2 bases; nucleotides not matched to a gene: 5. The CDR3 is 15 residues long. This clone was detected only once. Its antigen is undetermined. Sequencing used immunoSEQ multiplex PCR; TCRdb keeps in-frame clones, though not all of them. The table shows 180,000 or so clones, with 90% to 95% occurring only once. The V and J genes are TRBV7-2 and TRBJ2-2; 7 bases are shared with TRBD2. Here the sequenced sample was peripheral blood, taken on day 0 of AZD1222 vaccination. This TCR derives from an adult in good health. The CDR3 spells CASSALAANTGELFF. The DNA of the CDR3 is TGTGCCAGCAGCGCCCTAGCGGCCAACACCGGGGAGCTGTTTTTT.